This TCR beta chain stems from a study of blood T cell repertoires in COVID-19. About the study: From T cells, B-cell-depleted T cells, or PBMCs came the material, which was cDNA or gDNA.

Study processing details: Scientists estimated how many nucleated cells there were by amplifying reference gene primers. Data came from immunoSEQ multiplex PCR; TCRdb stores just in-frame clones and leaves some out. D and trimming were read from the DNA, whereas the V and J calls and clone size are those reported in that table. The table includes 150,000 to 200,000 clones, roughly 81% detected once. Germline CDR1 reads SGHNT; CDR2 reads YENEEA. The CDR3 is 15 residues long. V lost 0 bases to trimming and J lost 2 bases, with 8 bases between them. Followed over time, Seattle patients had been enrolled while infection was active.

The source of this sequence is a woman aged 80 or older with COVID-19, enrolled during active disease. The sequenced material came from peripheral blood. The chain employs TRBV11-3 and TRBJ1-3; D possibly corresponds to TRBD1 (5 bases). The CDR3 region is CASSLDGTPGNTIYF. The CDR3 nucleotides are TGTGCCAGCAGCTTAGATGGGACTCCTGGAAACACCATATATTTT.